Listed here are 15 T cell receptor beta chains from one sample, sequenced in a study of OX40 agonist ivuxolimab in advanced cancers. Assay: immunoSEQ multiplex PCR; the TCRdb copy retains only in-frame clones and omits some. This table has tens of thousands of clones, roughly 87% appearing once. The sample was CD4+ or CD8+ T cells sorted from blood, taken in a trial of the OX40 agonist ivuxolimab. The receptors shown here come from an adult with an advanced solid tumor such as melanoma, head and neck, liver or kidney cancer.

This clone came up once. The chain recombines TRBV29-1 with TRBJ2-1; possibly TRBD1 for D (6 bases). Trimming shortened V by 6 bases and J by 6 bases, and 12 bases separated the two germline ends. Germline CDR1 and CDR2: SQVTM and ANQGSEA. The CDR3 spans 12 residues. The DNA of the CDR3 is TGCAGCGTCGCCACAGGGAGCAATGAGCAGTTCTTC. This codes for CSVATGSNEQFF.

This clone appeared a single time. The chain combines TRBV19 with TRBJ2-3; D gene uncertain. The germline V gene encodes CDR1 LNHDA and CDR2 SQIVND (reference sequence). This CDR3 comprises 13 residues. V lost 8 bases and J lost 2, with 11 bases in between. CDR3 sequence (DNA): TGTGCCAGTCGGACGGCCCTCACAGATACGCAGTATTTT. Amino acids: CASRTALTDTQYF. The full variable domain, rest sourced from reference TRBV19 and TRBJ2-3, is DGGITQSPKYLFRKEGQNVTLSCEQNLNHDAMYWYRQDPGQGLRLIYYSQIVNDFQKGDIAEGYSVSREKKESFPLTVTSAQKNPTAFYLCASRTALTDTQYFGPGTRLTVL.

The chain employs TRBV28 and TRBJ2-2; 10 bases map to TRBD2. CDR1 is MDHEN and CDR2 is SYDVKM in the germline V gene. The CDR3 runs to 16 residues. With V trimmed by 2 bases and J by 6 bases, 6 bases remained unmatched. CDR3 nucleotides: TGTGCCAGCAGTTTACCTCTAGCGGGAGTCCCCGGGGAGCTGTTTTTT. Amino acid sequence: CASSLPLAGVPGELFF.

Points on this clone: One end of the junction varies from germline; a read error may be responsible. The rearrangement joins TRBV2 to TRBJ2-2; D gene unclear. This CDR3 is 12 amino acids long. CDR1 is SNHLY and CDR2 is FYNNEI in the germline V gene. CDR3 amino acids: CASTELVGSLFF. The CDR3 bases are TGTGCCAGCACTGAACTGGTGGGGTCGCTGTTTTTT. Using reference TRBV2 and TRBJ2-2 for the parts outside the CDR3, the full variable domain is EPEVTQTPSHQVTQMGQEVILRCVPISNHLYFYWYRQILGQKVEFLVSFYNNEISEKSEIFDDQFSVERPDGSNFTLKIRSTKLEDSAMYFCASTELVGSLFFGEGSRLTVL.

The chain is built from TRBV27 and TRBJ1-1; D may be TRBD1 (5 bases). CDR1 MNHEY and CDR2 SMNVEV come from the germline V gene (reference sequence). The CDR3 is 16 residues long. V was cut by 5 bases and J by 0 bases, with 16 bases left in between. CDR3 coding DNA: TGTGCCAGCAGTATATATACAGGTGGAGTGAACACTGAAGCTTTCTTT. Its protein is CASSIYTGGVNTEAFF.

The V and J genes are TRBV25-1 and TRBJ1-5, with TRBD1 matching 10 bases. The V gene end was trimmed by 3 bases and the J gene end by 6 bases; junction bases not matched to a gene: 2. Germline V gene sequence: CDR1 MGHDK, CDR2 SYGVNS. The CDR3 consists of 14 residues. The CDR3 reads CASSETGGGQPQHF. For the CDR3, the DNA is TGTGCCAGCAGTGAGACAGGGGGCGGTCAGCCCCAGCATTTT.

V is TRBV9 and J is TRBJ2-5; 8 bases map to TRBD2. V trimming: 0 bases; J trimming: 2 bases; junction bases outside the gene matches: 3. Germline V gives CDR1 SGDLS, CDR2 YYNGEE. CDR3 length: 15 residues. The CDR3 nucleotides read TGTGCCAGCAGCGTAGGGGGACTAGAGCAAGAGACCCAGTACTTC. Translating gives CASSVGGLEQETQYF.

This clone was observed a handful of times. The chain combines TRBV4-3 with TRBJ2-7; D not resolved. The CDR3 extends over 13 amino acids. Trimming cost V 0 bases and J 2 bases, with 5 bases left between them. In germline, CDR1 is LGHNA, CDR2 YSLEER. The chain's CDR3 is CASSQETPYEQYF. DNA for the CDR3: TGCGCCAGCAGCCAAGAGACCCCCTACGAGCAGTACTTC.

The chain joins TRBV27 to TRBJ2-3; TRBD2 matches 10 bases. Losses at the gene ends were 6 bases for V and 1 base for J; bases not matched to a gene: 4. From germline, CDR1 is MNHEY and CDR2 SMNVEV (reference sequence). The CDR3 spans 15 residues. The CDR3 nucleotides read TGTGCCAGCAGGCCCGGGACTAGCGGCACAGATACGCAGTATTTT. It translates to CASRPGTSGTDTQYF.

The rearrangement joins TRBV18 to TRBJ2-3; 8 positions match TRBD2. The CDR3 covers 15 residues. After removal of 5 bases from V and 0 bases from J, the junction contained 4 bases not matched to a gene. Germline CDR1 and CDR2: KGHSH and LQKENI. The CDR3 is CASSVTSGSTDTQYF. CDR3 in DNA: TGTGCCAGCTCAGTAACTAGCGGTAGCACAGATACGCAGTATTTT.

CDR3 residues: CASSQGGRAEQYF. The CDR3 coding sequence is TGCGCCAGCAGCCAGGGCGGGAGGGCCGAGCAGTACTTC. The chain couples TRBV4-1 to TRBJ2-7; 9 bases align to TRBD2. CDR1 and CDR2 (germline): MGHRA, YSYEKL. The CDR3 spans 13 residues. Trimming removed 3 bases from V and 6 bases from J; junction bases left unmatched: 3.

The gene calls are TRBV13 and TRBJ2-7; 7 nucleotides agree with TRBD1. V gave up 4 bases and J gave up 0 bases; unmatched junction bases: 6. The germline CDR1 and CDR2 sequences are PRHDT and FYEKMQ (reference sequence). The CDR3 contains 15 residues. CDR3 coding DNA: TGTGCCAGCAGCTCCTCGACAGGGAGCTCCTACGAGCAGTACTTC. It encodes CASSSSTGSSYEQYF.

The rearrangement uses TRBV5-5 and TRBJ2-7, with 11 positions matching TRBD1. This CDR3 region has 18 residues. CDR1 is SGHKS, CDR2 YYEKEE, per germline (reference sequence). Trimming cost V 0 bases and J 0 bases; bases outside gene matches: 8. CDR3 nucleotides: TGTGCCAGCAGCTTGGTAGGGACAGGGGGGTTTGGCTCCTACGAGCAGTACTTC. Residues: CASSLVGTGGFGSYEQYF.

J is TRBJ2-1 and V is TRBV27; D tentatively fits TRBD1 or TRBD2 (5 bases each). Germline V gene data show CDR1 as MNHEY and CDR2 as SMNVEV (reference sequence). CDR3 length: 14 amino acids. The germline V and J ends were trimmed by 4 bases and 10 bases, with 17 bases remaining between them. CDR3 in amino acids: CASSSGGRGYEQFF. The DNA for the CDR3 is TGTGCCAGCAGTTCCGGAGGTAGGGGATACGAGCAGTTCTTC.

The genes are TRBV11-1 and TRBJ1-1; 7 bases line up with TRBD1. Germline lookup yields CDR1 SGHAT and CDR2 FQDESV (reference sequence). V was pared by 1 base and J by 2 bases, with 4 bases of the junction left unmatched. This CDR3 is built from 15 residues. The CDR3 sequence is CASSLGTGGNTEAFF. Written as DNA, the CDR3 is TGTGCCAGCAGCTTAGGGACAGGAGGAAACACTGAAGCTTTCTTT.